These 26 T cell receptor beta chains were sequenced from one sample in a study of blood T cell repertoires in COVID-19. Profiled with immunoSEQ multiplex PCR; TCRdb holds only in-frame clones, not every one. Here the sample spans 70,000 to 90,000 clones, around 78% being singletons. Sequencing input: peripheral blood. The source is a woman of 80 years or more with acute or convalescent COVID-19.

The chain couples TRBV6-5 to TRBJ2-1; D perhaps matches TRBD1 (5 bases). Trimming took off 0 bases at V and 0 bases at J, with 9 bases between the two ends. Germline CDR1 reads MNHEY; CDR2 reads SVGAGI. This CDR3 contains 16 residues. CDR3 sequence reads: CASSYSGALSYNEQFF. DNA of the CDR3: TGTGCCAGCAGTTACTCTGGGGCCCTCTCCTACAATGAGCAGTTCTTC.

As to this clone: This may come from a read error, since a much larger clone is one base off. This sample includes further DNA sequences coding for the same CDR3. This chain uses TRBV2 with TRBJ1-1; D is undetermined. The germline CDR1 and CDR2 sequences are SNHLY and FYNNEI. The CDR3 consists of 11 residues. As DNA, the CDR3 is TGCGCCAGCAGTCCAATCACTGAAGCTTTCTTT. The encoded protein is CASSPITEAFF.

This clone has just a few counts. The rearrangement uses TRBV7-9 and TRBJ2-5; tentative D call: TRBD1 (6 bases). V dropped 6 bases and J dropped 3 bases, with 17 bases sitting between them. This CDR3 contains 15 residues. Germline lookup yields CDR1 SEHNR and CDR2 FQNEAQ (reference sequence). The CDR3 coding sequence is TGTGCCAGCAGTTTGATCGGACAGACCGAAGAGACCCAGTACTTC. It codes for CASSLIGQTEETQYF.

CDR3 DNA: TGTGCCAGCAGCGCAGGGGGATGGGACAGGGCGCATCAGCCCCAGCATTTT. It yields the protein CASSAGGWDRAHQPQHF. The V call is TRBV7-2, the J call TRBJ1-5, with 9 bases that match TRBD1. Germline CDR1 SGHTA, CDR2 FQGNSA. CDR3 length: 17 amino acids. The trim removed 5 bases at V and 5 bases at J, leaving 13 bases unmatched.

This clone showed up just a few times. The chain couples TRBV6-5 to TRBJ2-1, with TRBD2 matching over 7 bases. The CDR3 sequence is 15 residues long. The V segment lost 6 bases and the J segment 1 base; nucleotides outside the gene matches: 6. Germline V lookup: CDR1 MNHEY, CDR2 SVGAGI. The CDR3: CASSPMGGSYNEQFF. Here the CDR3 DNA reads TGTGCCAGCAGCCCCATGGGGGGGTCCTACAATGAGCAGTTCTTC.

The chain couples TRBV5-4 to TRBJ2-3; 9 bases map to TRBD2. Losses at the gene ends were 6 bases for V and 5 bases for J; bases not matched to a gene: 10. Germline CDR1 is SGHNT and CDR2 is YYREEE (reference sequence). The length of the CDR3 is 15 residues. The CDR3 bases are TGTGCCAGCAAACATGGTGGCGGGAGGGGAGATACGCAGTATTTT. Its translation: CASKHGGGRGDTQYF. The full variable domain, its missing parts supplied by reference TRBV5-4 and TRBJ2-3, is ETGVTQSPTHLIKTRGQQVTLRCSSQSGHNTVSWYQQALGQGPQFIFQYYREEENGRGNFPPRFSGLQFPNYSSELNVNALELDDSALYLCASKHGGGRGDTQYFGPGTRLTVL.

The chain employs TRBV11-2 and TRBJ2-7, with TRBD2 matching 11 bases. The junction had 5 bases not matched to a gene; V was cut back by 1 base and J by 6 bases. Germline lookup yields CDR1 SGHAT and CDR2 FQNNGV. This CDR3 has 15 amino acids. CDR3 residues: CASSLAGTSGIEQYF. As DNA, the CDR3 is TGTGCCAGCAGCTTAGCTGGGACTAGCGGTATCGAGCAGTACTTC.

The rearrangement links TRBV2 to TRBJ2-1; D unclear. V shed 7 bases and J shed 5 bases, with 12 bases lying between them. The CDR3 runs 13 residues. In germline, CDR1 is SNHLY, CDR2 FYNNEI. CDR3 nucleotides: TGTGCCAGCAAACTATCTGTTAACAATGAGCAGTTCTTC. Translated, it gives CASKLSVNNEQFF.

The genes are TRBV5-6 and TRBJ2-7; D may be TRBD2 (5 bases). Germline CDR1 SGHDT, CDR2 YYEEEE. This CDR3 has 14 amino acids. Trimming stripped 0 bases from V and 7 bases from J, with 14 bases between. The CDR3 loop reads CASSLGGPGWEQYF. The CDR3 nucleotides are TGTGCCAGCAGCTTGGGAGGCCCGGGGTGGGAGCAGTACTTC.

The chain has TRBV15 and TRBJ2-7; D is ambiguous. The CDR3 covers 14 residues. The V end lost 3 bases, the J end lost 4 bases, and 13 bases lay between the germline ends. Germline V gene lookup returns CDR1 LNHNV and CDR2 YYDKDF (reference sequence). CDR3: CATSSVLESYEQYF. The CDR3 region has the DNA TGTGCCACCAGCAGCGTACTTGAGAGTTACGAGCAGTACTTC.

J is TRBJ1-1 and V is TRBV2; TRBD1 matches at 9 bases. Germline V gene data show CDR1 as SNHLY and CDR2 as FYNNEI. CDR3 length: 16 amino acids. V lost 6 bases to trimming and J lost 5 bases; unmatched junction nucleotides: 13. CDR3 sequence: CASREQGAGVRTEAFF. CDR3 nucleotide sequence: TGTGCCAGCAGGGAACAGGGGGCGGGGGTCCGGACTGAAGCTTTCTTT.

The CDR3 sequence is CASSERQSQGDEQFF. Here the CDR3 DNA reads TGTGCCAGCAGTGAACGGCAGTCCCAGGGGGATGAGCAGTTCTTC. The genes are TRBV6-1 and TRBJ2-1; 7 nucleotides agree with TRBD1. The V segment lost 2 bases and the J segment 8 bases; nucleotides outside the gene matches: 9. This CDR3 is 15 amino acids long. CDR1 is MNHNS and CDR2 is SASEGT in the germline V gene.

This clone was observed once. The CDR3 is CASSLSAYSGLNIQYF. CDR3 coding DNA: TGTGCCAGCAGTCTCTCAGCTTATAGCGGCCTAAACATTCAGTACTTC. This chain joins TRBV27 and TRBJ2-4, with D possibly being TRBD2 (6 bases). V lost 5 bases, J lost 6 bases, and 20 bases lay in between. The germline V gene has CDR1 MNHEY and CDR2 SMNVEV (reference sequence). The CDR3 runs to 16 residues.

The chain recombines TRBV14 with TRBJ2-2; 7 bases match TRBD1. Germline CDR1 is SGHDN and CDR2 is FVKESK. J lost 6 bases, V lost 2 bases, and 6 bases had no gene match. CDR3 length: 15 amino acids. CDR3 nucleotides: TGTGCCAGCAGCCAATTCATTCAGGGGGCCGGGGAGCTGTTTTTT. It encodes CASSQFIQGAGELFF.

This chain uses TRBV7-7 with TRBJ1-1; D uncertain. The CDR3 length is 13 residues. Germline assignment: CDR1 SSHAT and CDR2 FNYEAQ (reference sequence). V was clipped by 1 base and J by 0 bases, with 3 bases between them. The CDR3 bases are TGTGCCAGCAGCTTAGACTTGAACACTGAAGCTTTCTTT. As protein: CASSLDLNTEAFF.

The V call is TRBV2, the J call TRBJ2-3; 9 bases align to TRBD2. Germline trimming cut 4 bases from V and 5 bases from J; bases unmatched to any gene: 13. The CDR3 consists of 17 residues. The germline CDR1 and CDR2 sequences are SNHLY and FYNNEI. The DNA of the CDR3 is TGTGCCAGCAGTGGGCGATCTCTAGCGGGGACTCTAGATACGCAGTATTTT. As protein: CASSGRSLAGTLDTQYF.

This chain connects TRBV18 to TRBJ2-1; tentatively, D is TRBD2 (5 bases). V lost 3 bases and J 0 bases, leaving 15 bases between the germline ends. Germline assignment: CDR1 KGHSH and CDR2 LQKENI. This CDR3 contains 17 residues. The CDR3 nucleotides are TGTGCCAGCTCACCCGCTTTGGAGGCCCGCTCCTACAATGAGCAGTTCTTC. It yields the protein CASSPALEARSYNEQFF. The variable domain in full, completed from reference TRBV18 and TRBJ2-1, reads NAGVMQNPRHLVRRRGQEARLRCSPMKGHSHVYWYRQLPEEGLKFMVYLQKENIIDESGMPKERFSAEFPKEGPSILRIQQVVRGDSAAYFCASSPALEARSYNEQFFGPGTRLTVL.

The chain uses TRBV6-6 and TRBJ2-2; 13 bases agree with TRBD2. Trimming removed 8 bases from V and 7 bases from J; junction bases left unmatched: 10. Germline CDR1 is MNHNY and CDR2 is SVGAGI (reference sequence). The CDR3 spans 16 residues. The CDR3 spells CASGRTSGSNSGELFF. CDR3 DNA sequence: TGTGCCAGCGGGAGGACTAGCGGGAGTAATAGCGGGGAGCTGTTTTTT.

The J gene is TRBJ2-7, the V gene TRBV6-5, with D maybe TRBD1 (5 bases). The CDR3 runs to 12 residues. Germline values: CDR1 MNHEY, CDR2 SVGAGI. Trimming removed 6 bases at V and 2 bases at J, with 8 bases between. CDR3 amino acids: CASRGQAYEQYF. Here the CDR3 DNA reads TGTGCCAGCAGAGGACAAGCCTACGAGCAGTACTTC.

V is TRBV5-1 and J is TRBJ2-1; unclear D gene. Trimming pared 0 bases from V and 8 bases from J, leaving 9 bases between. This CDR3 has 13 residues. The germline CDR1 and CDR2 sequences are SGHRS and YFSETQ. In DNA, the CDR3 is TGCGCCAGCAGCTTGGCTAGGATGGATGAGCAGTTCTTC. Translation: CASSLARMDEQFF.

The gene calls are TRBV19 and TRBJ2-2; 14 bases map to TRBD2. This CDR3 has 17 amino acids. CDR1 and CDR2 (germline): LNHDA, SQIVND (reference sequence). The ends lost 7 bases at V and 4 bases at J; junction bases unmatched: 8. Here the CDR3 DNA reads TGTGCCAGTACGGGACTAGCGGGAGAATGGGGCACCGGGGAGCTGTTTTTT. This codes for CASTGLAGEWGTGELFF.

V and J are TRBV29-1 and TRBJ2-3; D possibly corresponds to TRBD2 (6 bases). The length of the CDR3 is 11 residues. V was shortened by 7 bases and J by 2 bases, with 7 bases between the two germline ends. Germline lookup yields CDR1 SQVTM and CDR2 ANQGSEA. CDR3 sequence: CSGDFTDTQYF. The CDR3 nucleotides read TGCAGCGGGGACTTCACAGATACGCAGTATTTT.

The V gene is TRBV27, the J gene TRBJ1-4; 9 positions match TRBD1. CDR3 length equals 14 residues. In germline, CDR1 is MNHEY, CDR2 SMNVEV (reference sequence). Trimming removed 6 bases from V and 8 bases from J; junction bases left unmatched: 7. The DNA of the CDR3 is TGTGCCAGCAGCGACACAGGGGGCAGGGAAAAACTGTTTTTT. This gives the protein CASSDTGGREKLFF.

This chain connects TRBV24-1 to TRBJ2-2, with 8 positions matching TRBD2. V lost 4 bases and J lost 0; bases outside the gene matches: 3. The CDR3 has 16 amino acids. Germline CDR1 and CDR2: KGHDR and SFDVKD. The CDR3 loop reads CATSDTSGANTGELFF. CDR3 nucleotide sequence: TGTGCCACCAGTGACACTAGCGGCGCGAACACCGGGGAGCTGTTTTTT.

This clone was seen once. This chain connects TRBV5-8 to TRBJ2-2; tentatively, D is TRBD2 (5 bases). The V gene lost 0 bases and the J gene lost 0 bases, with 15 bases spanning the gap. CDR1 and CDR2 from the germline V gene are SGHTS and YDEGEE. The CDR3 has 18 amino acids. The CDR3 spells CASSLARLTRPNTGELFF. The CDR3 nucleotides read TGTGCCAGCAGCTTGGCGAGACTTACTAGACCGAACACCGGGGAGCTGTTTTTT.

This clone was seen just once. The chain joins TRBV27 to TRBJ1-2, with a possible D match to TRBD1 (6 bases). Germline V gene data show CDR1 as MNHEY and CDR2 as SMNVEV (reference sequence). The CDR3 spans 12 residues. The V gene lost 7 bases and the J gene lost 5 bases, with 11 bases spanning the gap. The CDR3: CASKRTGYGYTF. CDR3 bases: TGTGCCAGCAAAAGAACAGGGTATGGCTACACCTTC.